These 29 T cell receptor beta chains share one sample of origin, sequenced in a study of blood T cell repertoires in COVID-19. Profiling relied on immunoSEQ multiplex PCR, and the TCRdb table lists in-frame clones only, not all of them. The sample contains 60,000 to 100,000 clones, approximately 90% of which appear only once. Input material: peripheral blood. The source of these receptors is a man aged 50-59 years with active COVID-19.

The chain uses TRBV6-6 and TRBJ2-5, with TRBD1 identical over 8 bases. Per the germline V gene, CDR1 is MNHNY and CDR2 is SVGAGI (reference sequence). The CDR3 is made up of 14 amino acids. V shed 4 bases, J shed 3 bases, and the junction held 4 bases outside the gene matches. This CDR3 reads CASSLTGDKETQYF. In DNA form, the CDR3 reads TGTGCCAGCAGTTTGACAGGGGACAAAGAGACCCAGTACTTC.

CDR3 protein: CASSGAGTGAYEQYF. The CDR3 DNA reads TGTGCCAGCTCGGGGGCCGGGACAGGGGCCTACGAGCAGTACTTC. V is TRBV5-6 and J is TRBJ2-7, with 10 nucleotides matching TRBD1. Germline V CDR1 and CDR2: SGHDT, YYEEEE. CDR3 length equals 15 residues. The junction had 9 bases not matched to a gene; V was cut back by 7 bases and J by 2 bases.

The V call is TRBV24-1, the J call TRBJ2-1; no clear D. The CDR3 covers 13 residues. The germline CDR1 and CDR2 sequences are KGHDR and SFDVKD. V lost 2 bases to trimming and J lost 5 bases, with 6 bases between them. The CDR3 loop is CATSDYGDNEQFF. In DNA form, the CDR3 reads TGTGCCACCAGTGATTACGGTGACAATGAGCAGTTCTTC.

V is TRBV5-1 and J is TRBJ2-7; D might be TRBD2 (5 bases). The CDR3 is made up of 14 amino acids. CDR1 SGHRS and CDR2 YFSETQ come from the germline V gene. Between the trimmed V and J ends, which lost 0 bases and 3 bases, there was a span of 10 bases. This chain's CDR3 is CASSLARGYYEQYF. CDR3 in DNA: TGCGCCAGCAGCTTGGCTCGGGGTTACTACGAGCAGTACTTC. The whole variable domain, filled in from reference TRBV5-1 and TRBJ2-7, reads KAGVTQTPRYLIKTRGQQVTLSCSPISGHRSVSWYQQTPGQGLQFLFEYFSETQRNKGNFPGRFSGRQFSNSRSEMNVSTLELGDSALYLCASSLARGYYEQYFGPGTRLTVT.

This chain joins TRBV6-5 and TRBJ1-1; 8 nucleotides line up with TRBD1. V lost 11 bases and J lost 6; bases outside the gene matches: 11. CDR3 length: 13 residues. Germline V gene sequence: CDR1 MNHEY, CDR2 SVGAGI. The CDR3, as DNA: TGTGCCGCGGGGGTCACAGGGGGAGCTGAAGCTTTCTTT. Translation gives CAAGVTGGAEAFF.

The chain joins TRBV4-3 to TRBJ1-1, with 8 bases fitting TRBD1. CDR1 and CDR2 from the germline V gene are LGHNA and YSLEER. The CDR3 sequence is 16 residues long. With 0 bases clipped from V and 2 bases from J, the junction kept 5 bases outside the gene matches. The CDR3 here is CASSQDYQGANTEAFF. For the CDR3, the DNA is TGCGCCAGCAGCCAAGATTATCAGGGGGCTAACACTGAAGCTTTCTTT.

CDR3 sequence: CASSPGQGELYTQYF. In DNA, the CDR3 is TGTGCCAGCTCGCCCGGGCAGGGCGAGTTATATACGCAGTATTTT. The chain has TRBV18 and TRBJ2-3; maybe TRBD1 (5 bases). CDR3 length equals 15 residues. Between the trimmed V and J ends, which lost 6 bases and 7 bases, there was a span of 20 bases. Germline-derived CDR1 and CDR2 are KGHSH and LQKENI.

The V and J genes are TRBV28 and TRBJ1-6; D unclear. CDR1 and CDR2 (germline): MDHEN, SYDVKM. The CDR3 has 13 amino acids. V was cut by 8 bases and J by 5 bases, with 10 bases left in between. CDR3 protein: CASVEGNNSPLHF. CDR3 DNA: TGTGCCAGCGTGGAGGGCAATAATTCACCCCTCCACTTT.

The CDR3 DNA is TGTGCCAGTAGTTCTCTCGAAAGGGGGTGGACTGAAGCTTTCTTT. It encodes CASSSLERGWTEAFF. The J gene is TRBJ1-1, the V gene TRBV19, with a tentative D call TRBD1 (6 bases). The V gene lost 5 bases and the J gene lost 5 bases, with 18 bases spanning the gap. This CDR3 is 15 amino acids long. The germline CDR1 and CDR2 sequences are LNHDA and SQIVND (reference sequence).

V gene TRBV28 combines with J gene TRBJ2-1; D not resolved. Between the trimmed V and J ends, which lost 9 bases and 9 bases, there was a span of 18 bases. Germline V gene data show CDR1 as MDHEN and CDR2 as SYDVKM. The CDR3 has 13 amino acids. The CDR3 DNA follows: TGTGCCAGTAAGGCGGCCCCTACTTCTGAGCAGTTCTTC. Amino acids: CASKAAPTSEQFF.

The CDR3 reads CASGGGHNLTPQHF. The CDR3 nucleotides read TGTGCCAGCGGCGGCGGACACAATCTAACCCCCCAGCATTTT. This sequence joins TRBV6-5 and TRBJ1-5, with D maybe TRBD1 (5 bases). CDR1 is MNHEY and CDR2 is SVGAGI in the germline V gene. The V end lost 8 bases, the J end lost 10 bases, and 21 bases lay between the germline ends. This CDR3 has 14 residues.

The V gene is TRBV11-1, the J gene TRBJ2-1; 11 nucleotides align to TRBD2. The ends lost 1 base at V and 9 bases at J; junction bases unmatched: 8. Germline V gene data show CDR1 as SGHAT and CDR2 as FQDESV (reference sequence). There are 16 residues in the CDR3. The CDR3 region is CASSLETSGRGGEQFF. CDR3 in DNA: TGTGCCAGCAGCTTAGAAACTAGCGGGAGAGGTGGTGAGCAGTTCTTC.

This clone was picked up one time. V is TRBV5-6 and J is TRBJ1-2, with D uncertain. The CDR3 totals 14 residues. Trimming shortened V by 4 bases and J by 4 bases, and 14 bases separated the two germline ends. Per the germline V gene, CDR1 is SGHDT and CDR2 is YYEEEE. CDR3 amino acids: CASSPPGLSYGYTF. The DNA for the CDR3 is TGTGCCAGCAGCCCGCCTGGACTGTCCTATGGCTACACCTTC. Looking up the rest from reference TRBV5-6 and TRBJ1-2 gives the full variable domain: DAGVTQSPTHLIKTRGQQVTLRCSPKSGHDTVSWYQQALGQGPQFIFQYYEEEERQRGNFPDRFSGHQFPNYSSELNVNALLLGDSALYLCASSPPGLSYGYTFGSGTRLTVV.

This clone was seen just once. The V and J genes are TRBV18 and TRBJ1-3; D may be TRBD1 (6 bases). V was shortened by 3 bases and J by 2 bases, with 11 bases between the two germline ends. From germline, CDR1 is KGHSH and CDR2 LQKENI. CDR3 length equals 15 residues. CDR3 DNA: TGTGCCAGCTCACCGCGGACAGAGGCTGGAAACACCATATATTTT. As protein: CASSPRTEAGNTIYF.

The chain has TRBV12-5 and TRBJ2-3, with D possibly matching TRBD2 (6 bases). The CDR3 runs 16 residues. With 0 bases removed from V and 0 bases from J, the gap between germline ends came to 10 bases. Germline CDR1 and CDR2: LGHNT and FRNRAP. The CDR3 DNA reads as TGTGCTAGTGGTTTGGTAGCGGGTTCTAGCACAGATACGCAGTATTTT. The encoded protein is CASGLVAGSSTDTQYF.

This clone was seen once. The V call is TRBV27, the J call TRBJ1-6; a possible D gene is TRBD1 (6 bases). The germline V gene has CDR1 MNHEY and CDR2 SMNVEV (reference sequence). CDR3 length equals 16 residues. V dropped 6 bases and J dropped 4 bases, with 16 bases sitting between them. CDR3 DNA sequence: TGTGCCAGCAGCCCGGATATGGGGGCTTATAATTCACCCCTCCACTTT. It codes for CASSPDMGAYNSPLHF.

CDR3 sequence reads: CASRSQGGVQYF. CDR3 nucleotide sequence: TGTGCCAGTAGGTCACAGGGCGGTGTGCAGTACTTC. The V gene is TRBV19, the J gene TRBJ2-7; TRBD1 is a possible D gene (6 bases). Germline values: CDR1 LNHDA, CDR2 SQIVND (reference sequence). CDR3 length equals 12 residues. Trimming stripped 6 bases from V and 9 bases from J, with 15 bases between.

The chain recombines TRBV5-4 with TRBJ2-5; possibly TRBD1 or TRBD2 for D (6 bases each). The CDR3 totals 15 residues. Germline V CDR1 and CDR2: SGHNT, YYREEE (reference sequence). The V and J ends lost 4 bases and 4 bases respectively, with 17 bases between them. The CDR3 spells CASSLGGAIRETQYF. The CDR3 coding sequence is TGTGCCAGCAGCCTGGGGGGCGCAATCCGAGAGACCCAGTACTTC.

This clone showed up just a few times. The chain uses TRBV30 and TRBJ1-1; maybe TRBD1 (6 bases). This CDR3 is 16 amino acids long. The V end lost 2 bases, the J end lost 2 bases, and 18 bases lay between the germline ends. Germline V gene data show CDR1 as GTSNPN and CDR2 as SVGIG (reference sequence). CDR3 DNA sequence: TGTGCCTGGAGTCACCCCCGGGTAGGGGGAAACACTGAAGCTTTCTTT. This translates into CAWSHPRVGGNTEAFF.

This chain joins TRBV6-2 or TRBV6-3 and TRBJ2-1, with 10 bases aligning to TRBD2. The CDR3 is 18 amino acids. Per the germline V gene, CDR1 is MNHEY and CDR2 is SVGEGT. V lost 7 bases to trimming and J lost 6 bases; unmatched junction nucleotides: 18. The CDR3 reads CASIPSPQKREGVNEQFF. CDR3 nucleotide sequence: TGTGCCAGCATCCCAAGCCCCCAGAAGCGGGAGGGTGTCAATGAGCAGTTCTTC.

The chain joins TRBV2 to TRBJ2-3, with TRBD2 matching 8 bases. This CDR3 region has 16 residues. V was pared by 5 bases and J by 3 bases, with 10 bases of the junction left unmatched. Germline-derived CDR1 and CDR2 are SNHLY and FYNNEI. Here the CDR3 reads CASSRLGLARTDTQYF. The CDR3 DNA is TGTGCCAGCAGTCGCCTCGGACTAGCTAGGACAGATACGCAGTATTTT.

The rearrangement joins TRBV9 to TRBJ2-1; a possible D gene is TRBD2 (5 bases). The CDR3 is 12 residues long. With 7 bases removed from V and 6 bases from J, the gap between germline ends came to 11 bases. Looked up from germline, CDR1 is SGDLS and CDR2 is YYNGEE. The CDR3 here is CASGERVNEQFF. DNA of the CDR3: TGTGCCAGCGGGGAGAGGGTCAATGAGCAGTTCTTC.

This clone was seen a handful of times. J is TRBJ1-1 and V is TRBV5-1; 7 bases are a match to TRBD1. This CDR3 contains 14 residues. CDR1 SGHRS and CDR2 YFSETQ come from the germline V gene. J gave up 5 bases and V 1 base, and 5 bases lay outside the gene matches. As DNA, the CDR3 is TGCGCCAGCAGCTTGCAGGGACAGAAAACTGAAGCTTTCTTT. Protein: CASSLQGQKTEAFF.

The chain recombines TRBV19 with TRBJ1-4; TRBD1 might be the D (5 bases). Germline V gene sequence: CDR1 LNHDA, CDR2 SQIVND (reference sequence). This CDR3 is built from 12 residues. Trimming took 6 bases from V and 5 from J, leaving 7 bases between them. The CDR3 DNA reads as TGTGCCAGTAGCAGGGTGAATGAAAAACTGTTTTTT. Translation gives CASSRVNEKLFF. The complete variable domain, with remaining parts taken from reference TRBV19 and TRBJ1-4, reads DGGITQSPKYLFRKEGQNVTLSCEQNLNHDAMYWYRQDPGQGLRLIYYSQIVNDFQKGDIAEGYSVSREKKESFPLTVTSAQKNPTAFYLCASSRVNEKLFFGSGTQLSVL.

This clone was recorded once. The CDR3 DNA is TGTGCCACCAGTGCTAAATTGACACCTTACAATGAGCAGTTCTTC. Translated: CATSAKLTPYNEQFF. The V call is TRBV24-1, the J call TRBJ2-1; no firm D call. Trimming took 5 bases from V and 4 from J, leaving 14 bases between them. Germline lookup yields CDR1 KGHDR and CDR2 SFDVKD. The CDR3 covers 15 residues.

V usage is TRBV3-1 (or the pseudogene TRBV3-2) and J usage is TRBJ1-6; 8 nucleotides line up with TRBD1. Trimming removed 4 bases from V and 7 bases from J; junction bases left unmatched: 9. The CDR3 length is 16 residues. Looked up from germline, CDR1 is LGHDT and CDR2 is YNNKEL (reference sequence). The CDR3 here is CASSPQGAFLNSPLHF. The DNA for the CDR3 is TGTGCCAGCAGCCCCCAGGGGGCTTTTTTGAATTCACCCCTCCACTTT.

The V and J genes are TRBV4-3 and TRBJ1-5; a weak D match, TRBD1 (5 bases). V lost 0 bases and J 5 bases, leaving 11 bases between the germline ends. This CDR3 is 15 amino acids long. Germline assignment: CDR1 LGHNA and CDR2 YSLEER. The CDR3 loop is CASSQDGREDQPQHF. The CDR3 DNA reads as TGCGCCAGCAGCCAAGATGGCAGGGAAGATCAGCCCCAGCATTTT.

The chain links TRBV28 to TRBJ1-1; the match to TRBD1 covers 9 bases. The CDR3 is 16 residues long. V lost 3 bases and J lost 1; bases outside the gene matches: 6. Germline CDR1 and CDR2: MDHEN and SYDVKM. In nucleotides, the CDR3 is TGTGCCAGCAGTTTTACAGGGGGCGGTTGGAACACTGAAGCTTTCTTT. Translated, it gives CASSFTGGGWNTEAFF.

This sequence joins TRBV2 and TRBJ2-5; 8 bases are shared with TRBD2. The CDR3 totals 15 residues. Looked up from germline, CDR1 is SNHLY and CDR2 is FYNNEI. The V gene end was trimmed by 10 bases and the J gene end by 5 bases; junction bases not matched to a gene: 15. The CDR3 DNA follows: TGTGCCACCTCCTTTACCGGGGGGGCCGGGGAGACCCAGTACTTC. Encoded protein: CATSFTGGAGETQYF.